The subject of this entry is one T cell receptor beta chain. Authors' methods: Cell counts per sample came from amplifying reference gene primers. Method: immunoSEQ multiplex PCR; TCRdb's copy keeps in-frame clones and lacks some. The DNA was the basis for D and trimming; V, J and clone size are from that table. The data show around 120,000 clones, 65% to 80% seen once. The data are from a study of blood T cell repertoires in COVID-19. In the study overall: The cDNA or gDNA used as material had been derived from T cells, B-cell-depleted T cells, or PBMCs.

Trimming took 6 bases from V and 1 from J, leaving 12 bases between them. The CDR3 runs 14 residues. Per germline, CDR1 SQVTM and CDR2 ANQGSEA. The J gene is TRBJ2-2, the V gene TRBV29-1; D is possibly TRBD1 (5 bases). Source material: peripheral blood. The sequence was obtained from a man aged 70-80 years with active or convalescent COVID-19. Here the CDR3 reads CSVGNQGNTGELFF. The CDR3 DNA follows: TGCAGCGTAGGGAACCAGGGGAACACCGGGGAGCTGTTTTTT.